Shown below are 15 T cell receptor beta chains from a single sample sequenced in a study of PD-1 blockade in classical Hodgkin lymphoma. Some clones are missing from TCRdb's copy, which holds only in-frame ones; the method was immunoSEQ multiplex PCR. The sample has 20,000 to 30,000 clones; 70% to 90% are singletons. Documented time point: cycle 4 day 1 (C4D1), after less than 7 weeks of nivolumab. Each patient experienced a relapse that followed autologous stem cell transplantation, and brentuximab vedotin exposure varied. The material sequenced was peripheral blood mononuclear cells (PBMCs), taken before the fourth cycle of nivolumab. The receptors were sampled from a human donor with classical Hodgkin lymphoma.

V is TRBV11-2 and J is TRBJ2-3; tentative D call: TRBD2 (5 bases). Germline assignment: CDR1 SGHAT and CDR2 FQNNGV. V lost 0 bases and J 5 bases, leaving 9 bases between the germline ends. This CDR3 spans 14 amino acids. In DNA, the CDR3 is TGTGCCAGCAGCTTAGATCGGGATGTAGATACGCAGTATTTT. Translating gives CASSLDRDVDTQYF. The full variable domain, completed using reference TRBV11-2 and TRBJ2-3, is EAGVAQSPRYKIIEKRQSVAFWCNPISGHATLYWYQQILGQGPKLLIQFQNNGVVDDSQLPKDRFSAERLKGVDSTLKIQPAKLEDSAVYLCASSLDRDVDTQYFGPGTRLTVL.

The chain joins TRBV5-1 to TRBJ1-2; TRBD1 agrees at 8 bases. The V and J ends lost 1 base and 3 bases, in that order; junction bases with no gene match: 2. Germline loops: CDR1 SGHRS, CDR2 YFSETQ. This CDR3 is 14 amino acids long. The CDR3 DNA reads as TGCGCCAGCAGCTTGTACAGGGGGGACTATGGCTACACCTTC. Residues: CASSLYRGDYGYTF.

This clone was observed once. The chain joins TRBV10-3 to TRBJ2-2; 7 bases line up with TRBD2. With 5 bases clipped from V and 7 bases from J, the junction kept 4 bases outside the gene matches. The CDR3 length is 13 residues. Germline CDR1 and CDR2: ENHRY and SYGVKD. The CDR3 nucleotides are TGTGCCATCAGTTTGGGGGGGGACGGGGAGCTGTTTTTT. Protein sequence: CAISLGGDGELFF.

CDR3 sequence: CAWSNRRLDYGYTF. The CDR3 bases are TGTGCCTGGAGTAACCGGAGGCTTGACTATGGCTACACCTTC. The chain employs TRBV30 and TRBJ1-2; D not certain. The CDR3 is 14 amino acids. Trimming took off 2 bases at V and 3 bases at J, with 13 bases between the two ends. CDR1 and CDR2 from the germline V gene are GTSNPN and SVGIG (reference sequence).

The rearrangement links TRBV13 to TRBJ2-7; TRBD2 is a possible D gene (6 bases). Germline assignment: CDR1 PRHDT and CDR2 FYEKMQ (reference sequence). V shed 3 bases and J shed 11 bases, with 14 bases lying between them. This CDR3 is 12 amino acids long. The CDR3 sequence is CASSLREVCEYF. The CDR3 coding sequence is TGTGCCAGCAGCTTGAGGGAGGTGTGTGAGTACTTC.

The chain uses TRBV6-1 and TRBJ2-3; 11 nucleotides align to TRBD2. The CDR3 covers 15 residues. Germline CDR1 reads MNHNS; CDR2 reads SASEGT. J gave up 6 bases and V 8 bases, and 10 bases lay outside the gene matches. This chain's CDR3 is CASSYTSGGTDTQYF. As DNA, the CDR3 is TGTGCCAGCTCATACACTAGCGGGGGAACGGATACGCAGTATTTT.

The CDR3 region is CASSLGFRQGAGETQYF. The CDR3 coding sequence is TGTGCCAGCAGCTTGGGTTTTCGGCAGGGGGCAGGGGAGACCCAGTACTTC. The rearrangement joins TRBV7-9 to TRBJ2-5; 8 bases agree with TRBD1. Trimming took 3 bases from V and 5 from J; bases not matched to a gene: 14. The CDR3 has 17 amino acids. The germline V gene has CDR1 SEHNR and CDR2 FQNEAQ (reference sequence).

Only a few counts were recorded for this clone. The V gene is TRBV5-5, the J gene TRBJ1-2; D might be TRBD1 (6 bases). V was cut by 3 bases and J by 7 bases, with 19 bases left in between. The germline V gene has CDR1 SGHKS and CDR2 YYEKEE (reference sequence). This CDR3 is built from 15 residues. For the CDR3, the DNA is TGTGCCAGCAGCTCCCCGTCGAGGGGGAGTTTTGGCTACACCTTC. It yields the protein CASSSPSRGSFGYTF.

The chain is built from TRBV5-4 and TRBJ2-2; no firm D call. The germline CDR1 and CDR2 sequences are SGHNT and YYREEE (reference sequence). The CDR3 loop spans 11 amino acids. V shed 3 bases and J shed 5 bases, with 2 bases lying between them. The CDR3 nucleotides are TGTGCCAGCAGCTCTACCGGGGAGCTGTTTTTT. Its protein is CASSSTGELFF.

The V gene is TRBV5-1, the J gene TRBJ2-3; 7 nucleotides match TRBD2. Germline CDR1 reads SGHRS; CDR2 reads YFSETQ. The trim removed 5 bases at V and 6 bases at J, leaving 9 bases unmatched. The CDR3 length is 14 residues. CDR3 residues: CASRSSGLADTQYF. CDR3 DNA: TGCGCCAGCAGATCTAGCGGCCTGGCGGATACGCAGTATTTT.

The gene calls are TRBV7-7 and TRBJ2-1; D call uncertain. CDR3 length: 15 amino acids. Germline V gives CDR1 SSHAT, CDR2 FNYEAQ (reference sequence). V lost 1 base to trimming and J lost 8 bases, with 15 bases between them. DNA for the CDR3: TGTGCCAGCAGCTTAGAGCGTTCGCCTTTCGATGAGCAGTTCTTC. Translation: CASSLERSPFDEQFF.

This chain links TRBV7-9 with TRBJ1-4; 11 bases agree with TRBD1. The V and J ends lost 5 bases and 8 bases, in that order; junction bases with no gene match: 7. The CDR3 contains 15 residues. Germline CDR1 SEHNR, CDR2 FQNEAQ (reference sequence). The CDR3 region has the DNA TGTGCCAGCAGCATACCGGGACAGGGGGAAGAAAAACTGTTTTTT. The encoded protein is CASSIPGQGEEKLFF.

The chain employs TRBV11-2 and TRBJ1-1, with D maybe TRBD1 (5 bases). Germline V gene lookup returns CDR1 SGHAT and CDR2 FQNNGV. V was trimmed by 1 base and J by 0 bases, leaving 9 bases between them. This CDR3 is built from 15 residues. CDR3 in amino acids: CASSLVGAMNTEAFF. In DNA, the CDR3 is TGTGCCAGCAGCTTAGTAGGGGCCATGAACACTGAAGCTTTCTTT.

This chain connects TRBV20-1 to TRBJ2-7; D is ambiguous. CDR3 size: 10 residues. Deletions cut 6 bases from V and 5 bases from J, with 8 bases between. Looked up from germline, CDR1 is DFQATT and CDR2 is SNEGSKA (reference sequence). CDR3 nucleotide sequence: TGCAGTGCAACTCTGGACGAGCAGTACTTC. This sequence encodes CSATLDEQYF.

This clone showed up just a few times. This sequence joins TRBV29-1 and TRBJ2-7, with D uncertain. Per the germline V gene, CDR1 is SQVTM and CDR2 is ANQGSEA. V lost 1 base and J 6 bases, leaving 7 bases between the germline ends. CDR3 length equals 11 residues. The CDR3 loop is CSVEGLGEQYF. As DNA, the CDR3 is TGCAGCGTTGAAGGACTGGGCGAGCAGTACTTC.